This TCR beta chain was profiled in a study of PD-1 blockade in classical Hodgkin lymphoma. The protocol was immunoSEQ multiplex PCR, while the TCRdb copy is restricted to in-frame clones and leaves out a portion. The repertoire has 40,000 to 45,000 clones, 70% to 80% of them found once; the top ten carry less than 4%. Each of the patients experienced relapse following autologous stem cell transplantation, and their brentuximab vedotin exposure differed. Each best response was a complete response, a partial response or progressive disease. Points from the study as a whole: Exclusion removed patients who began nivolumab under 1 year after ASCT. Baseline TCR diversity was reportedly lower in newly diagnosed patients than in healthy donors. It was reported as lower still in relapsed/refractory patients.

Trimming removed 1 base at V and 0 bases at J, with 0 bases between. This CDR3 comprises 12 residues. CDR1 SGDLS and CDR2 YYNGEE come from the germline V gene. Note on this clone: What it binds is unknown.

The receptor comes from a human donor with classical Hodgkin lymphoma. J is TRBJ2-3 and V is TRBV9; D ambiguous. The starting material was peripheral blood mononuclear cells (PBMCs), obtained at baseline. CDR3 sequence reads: CASSVSTDTQYF. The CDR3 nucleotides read TGTGCCAGCAGCGTAAGCACAGATACGCAGTATTTT. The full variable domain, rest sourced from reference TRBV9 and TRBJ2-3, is DSGVTQTPKHLITATGQRVTLRCSPRSGDLSVYWYQQSLDQGLQFLIQYYNGEERAKGNILERFSAQQFPDLHSELNLSSLELGDSALYFCASSVSTDTQYFGPGTRLTVL.